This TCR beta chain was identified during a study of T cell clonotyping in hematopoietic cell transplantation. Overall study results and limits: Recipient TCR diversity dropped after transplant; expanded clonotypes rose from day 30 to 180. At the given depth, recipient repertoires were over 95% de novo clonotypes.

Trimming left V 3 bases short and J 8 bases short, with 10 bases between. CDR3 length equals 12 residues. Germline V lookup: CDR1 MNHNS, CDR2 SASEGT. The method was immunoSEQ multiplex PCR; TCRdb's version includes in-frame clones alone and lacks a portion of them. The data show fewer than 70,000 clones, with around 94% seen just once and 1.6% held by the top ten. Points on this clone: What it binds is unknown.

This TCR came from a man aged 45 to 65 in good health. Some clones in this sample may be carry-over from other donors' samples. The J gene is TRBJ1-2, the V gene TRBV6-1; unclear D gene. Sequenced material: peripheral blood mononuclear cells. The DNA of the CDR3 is TGTGCCAGCAGTGACGGTATGGGGGGCTACACCTTC. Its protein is CASSDGMGGYTF.